What follows is one TCR beta chain and its context. The V end lost 2 bases, the J end lost 0 bases, and 6 bases lay between the germline ends. This CDR3 contains 14 residues. CDR1 is WNHNN, CDR2 SYGVQD, per germline (reference sequence). Repertoires were generated with immunoSEQ multiplex PCR, while TCRdb's copy carries only in-frame clones and drops some. The sample includes more than 250,000 clones, approximately 82% of them seen just once. This specimen comes from a study of blood T cell repertoires in COVID-19. What was sequenced was peripheral blood. This receptor was taken from a man aged 55-75 years who had recovered from COVID-19. J is TRBJ2-3 and V is TRBV10-1; D gene uncertain. CDR3 region: CASSEQTSTDTQYF. The CDR3, as DNA: TGCGCCAGCAGTGAGCAGACAAGCACAGATACGCAGTATTTT.